This T cell receptor (beta chain) was obtained from a study of T-cell reconstitution after alpha-beta-depleted transplantation in children. This clonotype was seen just once. What it binds is not known. Preparing the TCRbeta library involved the use of unique molecular identifiers. From the PCR reads, TCRdb called clonotypes with MiXCR, one entry per CDR3 protein. Here the sample spans around 490,000 distinct CDR3 sequences, over 9.5% being singletons. V shed 6 bases and J shed 8 bases, with 44 bases lying between them. CDR1 is MDHEN and CDR2 is SYDVKM in the germline V gene. The CDR3 consists of 23 residues. Study-wide findings and caveats: Some patients' high day-60 TCRbeta diversity was attributed to recipient cells surviving conditioning. Reportedly, roughly two months post-transplant, alpha-beta T cells arose from several hundred expanded graft clones.

The chain employs TRBV28 and TRBJ2-1; D is possibly TRBD1 (5 bases). This specimen consisted of PBMCs, mostly from graft donor cells, obtained 180 days after TCRalphabeta/CD19-depleted stem cell transplant. This TCR was sampled from a female patient between 2 and 10 years old who had a stem cell transplant for aplastic anemia, so the T cells may come from the graft donor. CDR3 bases: TGTGCCAGCAGCCCCCGGCTCCTTTGGGGCCAGAGATGGGCTATAGGATGGTGCGATGAGCAGTTCTTC. Protein product: CASSPRLLWGQRWAIGWCDEQFF. Looking up the rest from reference TRBV28 and TRBJ2-1 gives the full variable domain: DVKVTQSSRYLVKRTGEKVFLECVQDMDHENMFWYRQDPGLGLRLIYFSYDVKMKEKGDIPEGYSVSREKKERFSLILESASTNQTSMYLCASSPRLLWGQRWAIGWCDEQFFGPGTRLTVL.